This T cell receptor beta chain derives from a study of T cell changes during pregnancy in multiple sclerosis. Deletions cut 1 base from V and 10 bases from J, with 8 bases between. Germline CDR1 and CDR2: SGHDN and FVKESK. This CDR3 spans 12 amino acids. Produced via immunoSEQ multiplex PCR; TCRdb's table is partial and in-frame only. This table has 90,000 to 120,000 clones, approximately 92% appearing once. The V gene is TRBV14, the J gene TRBJ2-1, with a weak D call TRBD1 (5 bases). The source is a female donor with multiple sclerosis, enrolled in a pregnancy study. The sequencing used peripheral blood, collected in the second trimester of pregnancy. CDR3 in amino acids: CASSQVNREQFF. In nucleotides, the CDR3 is TGTGCCAGCAGCCAAGTGAACAGGGAGCAGTTCTTC.